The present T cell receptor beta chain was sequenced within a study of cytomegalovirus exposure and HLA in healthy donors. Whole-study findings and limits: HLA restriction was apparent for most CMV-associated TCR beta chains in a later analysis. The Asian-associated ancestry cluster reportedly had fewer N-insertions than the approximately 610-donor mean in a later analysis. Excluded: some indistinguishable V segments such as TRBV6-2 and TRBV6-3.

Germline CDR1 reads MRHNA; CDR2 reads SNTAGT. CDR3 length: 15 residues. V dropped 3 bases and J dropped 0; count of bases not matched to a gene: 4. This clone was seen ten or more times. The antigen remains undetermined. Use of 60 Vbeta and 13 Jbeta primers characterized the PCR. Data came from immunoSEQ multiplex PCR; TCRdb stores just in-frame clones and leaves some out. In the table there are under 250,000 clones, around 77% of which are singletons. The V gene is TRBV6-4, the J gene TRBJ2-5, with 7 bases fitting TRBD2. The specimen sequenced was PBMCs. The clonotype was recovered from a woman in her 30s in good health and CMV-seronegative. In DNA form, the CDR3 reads TGTGCCAGCAGTGAAGGCCTAGCGGACCAAGAGACCCAGTACTTC. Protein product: CASSEGLADQETQYF.